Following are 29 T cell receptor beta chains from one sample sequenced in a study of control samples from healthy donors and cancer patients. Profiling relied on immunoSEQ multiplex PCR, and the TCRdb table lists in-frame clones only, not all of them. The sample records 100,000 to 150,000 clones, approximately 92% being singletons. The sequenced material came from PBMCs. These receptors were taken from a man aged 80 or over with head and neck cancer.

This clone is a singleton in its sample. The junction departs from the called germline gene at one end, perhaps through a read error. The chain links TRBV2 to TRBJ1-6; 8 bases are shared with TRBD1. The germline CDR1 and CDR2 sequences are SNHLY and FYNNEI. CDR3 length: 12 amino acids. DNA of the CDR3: TGTGCCAGCAGTGAAGTTGAGAACAGGGGGTACTTT. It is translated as CASSEVENRGYF.

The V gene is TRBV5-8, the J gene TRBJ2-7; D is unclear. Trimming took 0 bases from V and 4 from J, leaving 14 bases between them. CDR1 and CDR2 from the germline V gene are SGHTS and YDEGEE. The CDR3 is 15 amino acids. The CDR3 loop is CASSLGPVNQYEQYF. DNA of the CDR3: TGTGCCAGCAGCTTGGGGCCAGTGAACCAATACGAGCAGTACTTC. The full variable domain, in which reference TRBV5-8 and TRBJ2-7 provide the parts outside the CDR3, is EAGVTQSPTHLIKTRGQQATLRCSPISGHTSVYWYQQALGLGLQFLLWYDEGEERNRGNFPPRFSGRQFPNYSSELNVNALELEDSALYLCASSLGPVNQYEQYFGPGTRLTVT.

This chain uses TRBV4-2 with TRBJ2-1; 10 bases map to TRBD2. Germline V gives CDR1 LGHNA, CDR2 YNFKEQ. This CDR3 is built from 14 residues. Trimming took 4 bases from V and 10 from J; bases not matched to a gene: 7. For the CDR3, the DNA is TGTGCCAGCAGCCCTTCCATAGCGGGGGGCGAGCAGTTCTTC. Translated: CASSPSIAGGEQFF.

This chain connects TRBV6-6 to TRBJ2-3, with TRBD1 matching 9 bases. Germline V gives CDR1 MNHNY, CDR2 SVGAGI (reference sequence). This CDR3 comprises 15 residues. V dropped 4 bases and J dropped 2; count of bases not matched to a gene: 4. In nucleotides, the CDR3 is TGTGCCAGCAGTTTACAGGGGGCCTTCACAGATACGCAGTATTTT. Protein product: CASSLQGAFTDTQYF.

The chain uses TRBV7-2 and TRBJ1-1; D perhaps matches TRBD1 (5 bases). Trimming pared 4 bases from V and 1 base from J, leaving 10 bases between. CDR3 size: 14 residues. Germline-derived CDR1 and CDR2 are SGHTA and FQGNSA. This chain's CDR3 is CASSSGLWNTEAFF. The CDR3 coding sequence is TGTGCCAGCAGCTCGGGACTTTGGAACACTGAAGCTTTCTTT.

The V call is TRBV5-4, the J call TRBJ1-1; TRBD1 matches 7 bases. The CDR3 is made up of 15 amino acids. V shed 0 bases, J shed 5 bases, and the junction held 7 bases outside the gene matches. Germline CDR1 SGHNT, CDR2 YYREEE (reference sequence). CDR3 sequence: CASSLESGRGTEAFF. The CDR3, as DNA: TGTGCCAGCAGCTTGGAAAGTGGCAGGGGGACTGAAGCTTTCTTT.

Here the CDR3 DNA reads TGTGCCACCCAGGGAGGGATGAGCTATAATTCACCCCTCCACTTT. Translation gives CATQGGMSYNSPLHF. The rearrangement uses TRBV19 and TRBJ1-6; D is possibly TRBD1 (5 bases). This CDR3 comprises 15 residues. V lost 10 bases, J lost 3 bases, and 16 bases lay in between. CDR1 is LNHDA and CDR2 is SQIVND in the germline V gene (reference sequence). The complete variable domain, with remaining parts taken from reference TRBV19 and TRBJ1-6, reads DGGITQSPKYLFRKEGQNVTLSCEQNLNHDAMYWYRQDPGQGLRLIYYSQIVNDFQKGDIAEGYSVSREKKESFPLTVTSAQKNPTAFYLCATQGGMSYNSPLHFGNGTRLTVT.

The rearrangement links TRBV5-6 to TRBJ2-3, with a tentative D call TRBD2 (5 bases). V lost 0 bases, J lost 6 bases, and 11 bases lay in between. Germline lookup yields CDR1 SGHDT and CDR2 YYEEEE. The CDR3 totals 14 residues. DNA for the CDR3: TGTGCCAGCAGCTTGGGGACTCAGCCGGATACGCAGTATTTT. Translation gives CASSLGTQPDTQYF.

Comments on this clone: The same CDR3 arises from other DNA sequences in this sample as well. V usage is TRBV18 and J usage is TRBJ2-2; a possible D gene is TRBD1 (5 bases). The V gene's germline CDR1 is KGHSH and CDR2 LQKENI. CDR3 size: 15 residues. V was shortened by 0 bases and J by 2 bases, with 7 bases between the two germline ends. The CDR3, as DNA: TGTGCCAGCTCACCACCTAGGGGAAACACCGGGGAGCTGTTTTTT. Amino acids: CASSPPRGNTGELFF.

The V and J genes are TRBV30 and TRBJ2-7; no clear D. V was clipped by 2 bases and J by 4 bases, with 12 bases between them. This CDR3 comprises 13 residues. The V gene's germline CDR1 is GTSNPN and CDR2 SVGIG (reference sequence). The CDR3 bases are TGTGCCTGGAGTCTCCCCGACGGTTACGAGCAGTACTTC. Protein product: CAWSLPDGYEQYF.

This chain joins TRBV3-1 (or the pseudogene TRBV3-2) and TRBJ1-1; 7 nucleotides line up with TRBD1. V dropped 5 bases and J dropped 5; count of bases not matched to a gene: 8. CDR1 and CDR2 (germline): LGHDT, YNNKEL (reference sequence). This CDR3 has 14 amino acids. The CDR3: CASSLNRGWTEAFF. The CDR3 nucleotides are TGTGCCAGCAGCTTAAACAGGGGTTGGACTGAAGCTTTCTTT.

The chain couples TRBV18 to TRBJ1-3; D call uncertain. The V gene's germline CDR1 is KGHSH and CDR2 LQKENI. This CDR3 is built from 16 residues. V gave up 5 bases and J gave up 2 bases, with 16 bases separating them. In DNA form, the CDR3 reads TGTGCCAGCTCAACAGAGCGCTTGTTGGCTGGAAACACCATATATTTT. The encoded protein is CASSTERLLAGNTIYF.

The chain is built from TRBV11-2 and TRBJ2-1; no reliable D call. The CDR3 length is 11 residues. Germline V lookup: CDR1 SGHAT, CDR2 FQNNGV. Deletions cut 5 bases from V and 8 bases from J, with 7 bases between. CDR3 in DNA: TGTGCCAGCAGCGACTTCCATGAGCAGTTCTTC. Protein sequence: CASSDFHEQFF.

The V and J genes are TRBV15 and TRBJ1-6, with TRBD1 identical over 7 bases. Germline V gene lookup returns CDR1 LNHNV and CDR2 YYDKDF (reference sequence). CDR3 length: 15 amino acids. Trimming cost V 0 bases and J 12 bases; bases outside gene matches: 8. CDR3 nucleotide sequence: TGTGCCACCAGCAGAGATCGGGCAGGGGGGGGACCCCTCCACTTT. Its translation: CATSRDRAGGGPLHF.

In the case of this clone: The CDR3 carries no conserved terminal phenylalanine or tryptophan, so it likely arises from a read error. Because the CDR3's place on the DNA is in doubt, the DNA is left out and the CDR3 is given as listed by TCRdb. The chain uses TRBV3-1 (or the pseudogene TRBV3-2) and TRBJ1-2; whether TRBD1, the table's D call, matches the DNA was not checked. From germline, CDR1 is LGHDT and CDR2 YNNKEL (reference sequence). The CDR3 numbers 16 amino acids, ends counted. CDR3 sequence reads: CASSQDFLGVRDSFVV.

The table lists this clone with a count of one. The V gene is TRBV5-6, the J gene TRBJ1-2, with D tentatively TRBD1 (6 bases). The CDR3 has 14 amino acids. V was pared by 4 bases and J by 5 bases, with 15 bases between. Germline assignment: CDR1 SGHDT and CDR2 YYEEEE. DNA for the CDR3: TGTGCCAGCAGCCCCCAGCGGCAGGGGTATGGCTACACCTTC. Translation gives CASSPQRQGYGYTF. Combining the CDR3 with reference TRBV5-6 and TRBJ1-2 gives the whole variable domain DAGVTQSPTHLIKTRGQQVTLRCSPKSGHDTVSWYQQALGQGPQFIFQYYEEEERQRGNFPDRFSGHQFPNYSSELNVNALLLGDSALYLCASSPQRQGYGYTFGSGTRLTVV.

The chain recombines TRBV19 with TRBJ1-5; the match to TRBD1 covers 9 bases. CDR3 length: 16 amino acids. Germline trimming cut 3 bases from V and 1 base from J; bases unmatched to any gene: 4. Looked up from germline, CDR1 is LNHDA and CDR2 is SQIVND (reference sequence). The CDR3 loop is CASSIGTGTSNQPQHF. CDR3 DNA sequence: TGTGCCAGTAGTATCGGGACAGGGACGAGCAATCAGCCCCAGCATTTT.

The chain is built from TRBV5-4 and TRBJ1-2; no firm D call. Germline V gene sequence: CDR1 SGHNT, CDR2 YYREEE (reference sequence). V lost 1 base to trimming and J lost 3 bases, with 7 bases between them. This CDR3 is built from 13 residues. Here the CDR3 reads CASSLPGDYGYTF. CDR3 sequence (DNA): TGTGCCAGCAGCTTGCCAGGCGACTATGGCTACACCTTC.

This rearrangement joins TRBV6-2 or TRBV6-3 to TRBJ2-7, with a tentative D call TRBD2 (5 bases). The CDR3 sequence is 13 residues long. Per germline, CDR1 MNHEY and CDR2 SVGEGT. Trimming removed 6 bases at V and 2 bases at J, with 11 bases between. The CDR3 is CASSRGSTYEQYF. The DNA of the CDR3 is TGTGCCAGCAGCCGCGGGTCCACCTACGAGCAGTACTTC.

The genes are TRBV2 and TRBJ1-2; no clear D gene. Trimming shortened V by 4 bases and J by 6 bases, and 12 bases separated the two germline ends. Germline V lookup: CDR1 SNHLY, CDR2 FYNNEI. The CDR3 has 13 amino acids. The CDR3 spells CASSVLERDGYTF. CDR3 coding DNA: TGTGCCAGCAGTGTATTAGAGCGAGATGGCTACACCTTC. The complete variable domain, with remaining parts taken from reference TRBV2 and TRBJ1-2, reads EPEVTQTPSHQVTQMGQEVILRCVPISNHLYFYWYRQILGQKVEFLVSFYNNEISEKSEIFDDQFSVERPDGSNFTLKIRSTKLEDSAMYFCASSVLERDGYTFGSGTRLTVV.

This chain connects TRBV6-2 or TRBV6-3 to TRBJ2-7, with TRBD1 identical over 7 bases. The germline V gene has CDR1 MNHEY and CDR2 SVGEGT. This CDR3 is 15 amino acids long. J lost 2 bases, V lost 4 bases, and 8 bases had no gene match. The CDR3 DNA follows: TGTGCCAGCAGTTTCCTTGGTCAGGGGGCCTACGAGCAGTACTTC. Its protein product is CASSFLGQGAYEQYF.

Here the CDR3 DNA reads TGTGCCAGCGGGGACAGGTCCTCAGACACTGAAGCTTTCTTT. Amino acid sequence: CASGDRSSDTEAFF. The rearrangement links TRBV2 to TRBJ1-1; 8 positions agree with TRBD1. After removal of 8 bases from V and 3 bases from J, the junction contained 8 bases not matched to a gene. The CDR3 covers 14 residues. Germline V gene data show CDR1 as SNHLY and CDR2 as FYNNEI.

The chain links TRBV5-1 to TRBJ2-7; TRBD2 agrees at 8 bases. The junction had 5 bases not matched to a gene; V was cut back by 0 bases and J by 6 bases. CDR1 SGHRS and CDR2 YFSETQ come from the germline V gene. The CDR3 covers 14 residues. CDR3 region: CASSLGAGVSEQYF. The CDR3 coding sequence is TGCGCCAGCAGCTTGGGAGCGGGAGTATCCGAGCAGTACTTC.

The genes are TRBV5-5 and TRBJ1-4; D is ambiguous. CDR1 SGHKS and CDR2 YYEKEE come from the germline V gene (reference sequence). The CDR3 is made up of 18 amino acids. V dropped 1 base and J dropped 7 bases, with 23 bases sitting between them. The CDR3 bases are TGTGCCAGCAGCTTGTGGTGGACTGGGTCGTTTCGTTTTGAAAAACTGTTTTTT. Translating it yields CASSLWWTGSFRFEKLFF.

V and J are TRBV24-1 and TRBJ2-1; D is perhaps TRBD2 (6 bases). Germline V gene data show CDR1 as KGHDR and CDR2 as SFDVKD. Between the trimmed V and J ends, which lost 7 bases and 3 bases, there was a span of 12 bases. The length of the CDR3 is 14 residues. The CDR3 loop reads CATSSSGDYNEQFF. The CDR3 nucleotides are TGTGCCACCAGCAGTAGCGGAGACTACAATGAGCAGTTCTTC.

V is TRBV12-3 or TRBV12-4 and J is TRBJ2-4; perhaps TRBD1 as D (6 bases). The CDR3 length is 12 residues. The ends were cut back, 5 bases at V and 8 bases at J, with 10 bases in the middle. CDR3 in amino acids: CASSPQGDIQYF. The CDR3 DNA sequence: TGTGCCAGCAGTCCACAGGGAGACATTCAGTACTTC.

This CDR3 is CASTHEMAGQNTGELFF. CDR3 sequence (DNA): TGTGCCAGCACCCATGAGATGGCAGGGCAGAACACCGGGGAGCTGTTTTTT. The chain carries TRBV21-1 and TRBJ2-2; the table's D call, TRBD1, has no DNA check behind it. TRBV21-1 is given as a pseudogene. This CDR3 is built from 17 residues.

CDR3 sequence: CASSPRWGWAAAYEQYF. The DNA of the CDR3 is TGTGCCAGCAGCCCTCGTTGGGGTTGGGCAGCCGCTTACGAGCAGTACTTC. V usage is TRBV7-6 and J usage is TRBJ2-7; D gene unclear. Germline V CDR1 and CDR2: SGHVS, FNYEAQ. The V gene lost 5 bases and the J gene lost 4 bases, with 24 bases spanning the gap. The CDR3 has 17 amino acids.

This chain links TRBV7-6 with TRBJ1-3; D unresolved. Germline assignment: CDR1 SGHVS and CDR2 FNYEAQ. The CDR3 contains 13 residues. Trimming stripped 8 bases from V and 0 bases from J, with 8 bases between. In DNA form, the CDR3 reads TGTGCCAGCTTAGGTTTCTCTGGAAACACCATATATTTT. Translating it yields CASLGFSGNTIYF.